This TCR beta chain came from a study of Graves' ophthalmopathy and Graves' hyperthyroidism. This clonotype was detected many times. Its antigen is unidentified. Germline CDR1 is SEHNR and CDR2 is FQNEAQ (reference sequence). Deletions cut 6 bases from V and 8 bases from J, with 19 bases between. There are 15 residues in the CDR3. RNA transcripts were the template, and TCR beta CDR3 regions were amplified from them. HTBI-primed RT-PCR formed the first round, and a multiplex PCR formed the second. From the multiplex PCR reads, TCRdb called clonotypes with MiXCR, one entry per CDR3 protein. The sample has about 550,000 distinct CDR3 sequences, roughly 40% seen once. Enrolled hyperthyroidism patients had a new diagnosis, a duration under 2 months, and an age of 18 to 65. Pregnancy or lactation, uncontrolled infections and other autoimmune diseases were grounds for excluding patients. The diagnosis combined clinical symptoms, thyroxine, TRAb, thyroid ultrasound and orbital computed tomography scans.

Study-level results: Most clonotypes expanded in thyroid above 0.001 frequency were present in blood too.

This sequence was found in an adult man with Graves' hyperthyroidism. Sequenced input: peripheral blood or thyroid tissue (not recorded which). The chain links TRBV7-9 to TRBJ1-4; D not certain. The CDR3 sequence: CASSPQGQRSEKLFF. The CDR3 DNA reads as TGTGCCAGCAGTCCGCAAGGGCAGCGGTCAGAAAAACTGTTTTTT.